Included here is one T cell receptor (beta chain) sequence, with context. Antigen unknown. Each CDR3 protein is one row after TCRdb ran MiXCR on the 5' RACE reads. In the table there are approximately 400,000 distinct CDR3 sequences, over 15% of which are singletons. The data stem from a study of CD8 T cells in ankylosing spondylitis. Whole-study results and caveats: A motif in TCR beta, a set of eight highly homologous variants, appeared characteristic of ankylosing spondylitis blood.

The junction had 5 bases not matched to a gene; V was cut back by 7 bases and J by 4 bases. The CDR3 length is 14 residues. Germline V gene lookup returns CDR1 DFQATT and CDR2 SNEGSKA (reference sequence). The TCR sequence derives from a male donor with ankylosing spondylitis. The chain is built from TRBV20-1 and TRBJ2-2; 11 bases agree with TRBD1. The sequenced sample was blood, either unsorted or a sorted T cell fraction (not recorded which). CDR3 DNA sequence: TGCAGTGGAAGGGGACAGGGGGGCACCGGGGAGCTGTTTTTT. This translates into CSGRGQGGTGELFF.